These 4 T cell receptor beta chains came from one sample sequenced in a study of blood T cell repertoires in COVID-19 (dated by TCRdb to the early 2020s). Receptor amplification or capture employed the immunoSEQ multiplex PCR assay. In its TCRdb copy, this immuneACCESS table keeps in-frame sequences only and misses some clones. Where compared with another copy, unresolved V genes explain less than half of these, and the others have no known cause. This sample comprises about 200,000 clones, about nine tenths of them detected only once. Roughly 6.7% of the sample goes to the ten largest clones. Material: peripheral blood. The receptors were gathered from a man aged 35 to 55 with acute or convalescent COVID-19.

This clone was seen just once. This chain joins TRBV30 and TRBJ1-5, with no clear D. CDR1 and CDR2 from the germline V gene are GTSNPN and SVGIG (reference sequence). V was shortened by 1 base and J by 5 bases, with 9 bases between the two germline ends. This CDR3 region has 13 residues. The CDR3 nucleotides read TGTGCCTGGAGTGGGGCAGGTGATCAGCCCCAGCATTTT. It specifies CAWSGAGDQPQHF.

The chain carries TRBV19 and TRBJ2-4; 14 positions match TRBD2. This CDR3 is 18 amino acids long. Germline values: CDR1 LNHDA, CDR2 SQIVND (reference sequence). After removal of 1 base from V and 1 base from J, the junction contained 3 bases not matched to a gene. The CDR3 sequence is CASSIGTSGGSAKNIQYF. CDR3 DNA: TGTGCCAGTAGTATAGGGACTAGCGGGGGGTCGGCCAAAAACATTCAGTACTTC. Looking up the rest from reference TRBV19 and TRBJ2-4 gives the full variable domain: DGGITQSPKYLFRKEGQNVTLSCEQNLNHDAMYWYRQDPGQGLRLIYYSQIVNDFQKGDIAEGYSVSREKKESFPLTVTSAQKNPTAFYLCASSIGTSGGSAKNIQYFGAGTRLSVL.

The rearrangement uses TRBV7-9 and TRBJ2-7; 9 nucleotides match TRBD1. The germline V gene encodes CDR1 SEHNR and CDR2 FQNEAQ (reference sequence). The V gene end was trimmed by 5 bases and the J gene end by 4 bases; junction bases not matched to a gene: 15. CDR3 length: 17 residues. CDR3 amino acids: CASSPAASGTGSYEQYF. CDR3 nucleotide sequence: TGTGCCAGCAGCCCCGCGGCGTCCGGGACAGGGTCGTACGAGCAGTACTTC.

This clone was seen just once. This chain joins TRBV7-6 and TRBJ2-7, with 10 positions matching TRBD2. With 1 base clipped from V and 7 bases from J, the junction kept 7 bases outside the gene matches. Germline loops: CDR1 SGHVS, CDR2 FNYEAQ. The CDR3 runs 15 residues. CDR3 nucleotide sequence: TGTGCCAGCAGCTTAGGAAGCGGGGGGGCAGGGGAGCAGTACTTC. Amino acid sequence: CASSLGSGGAGEQYF.